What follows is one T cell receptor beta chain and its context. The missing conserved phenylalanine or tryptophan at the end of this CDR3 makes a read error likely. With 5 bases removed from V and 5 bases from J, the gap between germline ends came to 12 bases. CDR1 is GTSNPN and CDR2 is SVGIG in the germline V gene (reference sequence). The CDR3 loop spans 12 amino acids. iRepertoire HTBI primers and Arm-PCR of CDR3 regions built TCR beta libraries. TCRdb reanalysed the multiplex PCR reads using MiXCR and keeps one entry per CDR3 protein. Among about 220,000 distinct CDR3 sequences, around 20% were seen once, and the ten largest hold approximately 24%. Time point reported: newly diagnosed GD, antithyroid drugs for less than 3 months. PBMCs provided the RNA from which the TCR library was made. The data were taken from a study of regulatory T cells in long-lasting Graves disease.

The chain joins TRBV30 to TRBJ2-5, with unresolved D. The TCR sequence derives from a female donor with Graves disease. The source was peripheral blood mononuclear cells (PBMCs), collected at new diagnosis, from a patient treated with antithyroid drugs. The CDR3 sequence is CAWAGETETQYV. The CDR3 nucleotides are TGTGCCTGGGCCGGAGAGACGGAGACCCAGTACGTC.